These 10 T cell receptor beta chains share one sample of origin, sequenced in a study of shared clonotypes between healthy human individuals. Assay used: immunoSEQ multiplex PCR; TCRdb lists only in-frame clones, some missing. The profile covers over a million clones, with around 78% appearing a single time and more than 0.45% taken by the ten largest. The source material was memory CD4+ T cells from PBMCs. Subset described: CD45RA-negative fraction. The receptors here all came from a man between 18 and 35 years old in good health. Some clones in this sample may be carry-over from other donors' samples.

This clone came up once. This chain connects TRBV7-2 to TRBJ1-6; D gene ambiguous. The length of the CDR3 is 14 residues. CDR1 is SGHTA, CDR2 FQGNSA, per germline. V lost 1 base and J 10 bases, leaving 11 bases between the germline ends. This chain's CDR3 is CASSLGEGRSPLHF. The CDR3 DNA reads TGTGCCAGCAGCTTAGGCGAGGGCAGGTCACCCCTCCACTTT. The full variable domain, with the rest looked up from reference TRBV7-2 and TRBJ1-6, is GAGVSQSPSNKVTEKGKDVELRCDPISGHTALYWYRQSLGQGLEFLIYFQGNSAPDKSGLPSDRFSAERTGGSVSTLTIQRTQQEDSAVYLCASSLGEGRSPLHFGNGTRLTVT.

This clone appeared once. J is TRBJ2-7 and V is TRBV7-2; tentative D call: TRBD2 (6 bases). The V and J ends lost 1 base and 4 bases respectively, with 8 bases between them. CDR3 length: 13 amino acids. Germline V gives CDR1 SGHTA, CDR2 FQGNSA. The CDR3 protein is CASSLEEGYEQYF. The CDR3 region has the DNA TGTGCCAGCAGCTTAGAGGAGGGTTACGAGCAGTACTTC. Based on the CDR3 plus reference TRBV7-2 and TRBJ2-7, the full variable domain is GAGVSQSPSNKVTEKGKDVELRCDPISGHTALYWYRQSLGQGLEFLIYFQGNSAPDKSGLPSDRFSAERTGGSVSTLTIQRTQQEDSAVYLCASSLEEGYEQYFGPGTRLTVT.

The V call is TRBV7-9, the J call TRBJ2-6, with D uncertain. The CDR3 runs 16 residues. The germline V gene has CDR1 SEHNR and CDR2 FQNEAQ (reference sequence). Trimming pared 3 bases from V and 2 bases from J, leaving 11 bases between. The CDR3 loop reads CASSFGSAAGANVLTF. CDR3 nucleotides: TGTGCCAGCAGCTTCGGCTCCGCCGCTGGGGCCAACGTCCTGACTTTC.

This sequence joins TRBV5-1 and TRBJ2-5; 10 positions agree with TRBD1. V gave up 7 bases and J gave up 5 bases; unmatched junction bases: 14. The CDR3 runs to 16 residues. Germline values: CDR1 SGHRS, CDR2 YFSETQ. The CDR3 spells CASLPGTGALGETQYF. In nucleotides, the CDR3 is TGCGCCAGCCTCCCAGGGACAGGGGCCTTGGGGGAGACCCAGTACTTC.

This CDR3 is CASPPLGIVRGHEQYF. Written as DNA, the CDR3 is TGTGCCAGTCCCCCTCTGGGTATTGTCAGGGGGCATGAGCAGTACTTC. The chain has TRBV28 and TRBJ2-7; 8 bases fit TRBD1. V shed 9 bases and J 7 bases; nucleotides not matched to a gene: 20. Germline V gene sequence: CDR1 MDHEN, CDR2 SYDVKM. This CDR3 is built from 16 residues.

The rearrangement links TRBV4-2 to TRBJ2-1; 13 bases agree with TRBD2. The length of the CDR3 is 15 residues. V shed 4 bases and J 10 bases; nucleotides not matched to a gene: 7. Germline V CDR1 and CDR2: LGHNA, YNFKEQ. The CDR3 sequence is CASSLGTSGNGEQFF. As DNA, the CDR3 is TGTGCCAGCAGCCTCGGGACTAGCGGGAACGGCGAGCAGTTCTTC.

The chain uses TRBV2 and TRBJ1-2; a possible D gene is TRBD1 (5 bases). In germline, CDR1 is SNHLY, CDR2 FYNNEI. Trimming pared 4 bases from V and 6 bases from J, leaving 9 bases between. The CDR3 covers 12 residues. The CDR3 region has the DNA TGTGCCAGCAGTGGTGGGACGCATGGCTACACCTTC. It translates to CASSGGTHGYTF.

The CDR3: CASSLDPSGSIYEQYF. The DNA for the CDR3 is TGTGCCAGCAGTCTAGACCCTAGCGGGAGCATCTACGAGCAGTACTTC. The V and J genes are TRBV27 and TRBJ2-5, with TRBD2 matching 10 bases. The J call is in doubt because the DNA end fits TRBJ2-7 better. This CDR3 spans 16 amino acids. Germline CDR1 is MNHEY and CDR2 is SMNVEV (reference sequence).

This clone was detected once. This chain uses TRBV6-1 with TRBJ1-4; D possibly corresponds to TRBD1 (5 bases). CDR3 size: 15 residues. V lost 8 bases and J 4 bases, leaving 17 bases between the germline ends. Germline assignment: CDR1 MNHNS and CDR2 SASEGT. In DNA, the CDR3 is TGTGCCAGCGACCGCGGGACGCAATTTAATGAAAAACTGTTTTTT. It codes for CASDRGTQFNEKLFF.

This chain connects TRBV7-2 to TRBJ2-5; the D gene is possibly TRBD2 (6 bases). The CDR3 extends over 16 amino acids. V dropped 1 base and J dropped 5 bases, with 17 bases sitting between them. In germline, CDR1 is SGHTA, CDR2 FQGNSA. The CDR3 is CASSLGLGGFRETQYF. CDR3 bases: TGTGCCAGCAGCTTAGGTTTGGGAGGCTTTCGGGAGACCCAGTACTTC.